This T cell receptor (beta chain) was recovered during a study of low-dose radiotherapy and immunotherapy resistance in tumors (dated by TCRdb to between 2021 and 2022). Study-wide context: Patients in Cohort 1 were given 0.5 Gy per fraction every 2 weeks, and the prescribed total PTV dose was 6.5 Gy. Cohort 2 received 1 Gy per fraction every two weeks, with a total of 13 Gy over 26 weeks. Patients were given nivolumab as a 240 mg flat dose every two weeks and ipilimumab at 1 mg/kg every six weeks, with both drugs delivered intravenously. Cyclophosphamide 200 mg/m2 was given intravenously every two weeks, one day before each radiation and immunotherapy administration. Patients took aspirin 300 mg orally once daily for four cycles, starting on cycle 1 day 1. First-strand cDNA was synthesized using Superscript III and a set of TRAV- and TRBV-specific primers, so that both TCRalpha and TCRbeta chains were covered. Trial participants were not randomized into treatment groups. The translational analysis covered eight patients: three from the first dose cohort and the first five from the second dose cohort. Deep sequencing of TCRalpha and TCRbeta libraries was performed on an Illumina MiniSeq instrument.

In its sample, this clonotype was seen a few times. The antigen this receptor binds is unknown. Per-nucleotide qualities are absent, and no much larger clonotype sits a single base away. The time point label for this specimen denotes: before trial treatment. Donors were enrolled in RACIN, a single-arm phase I dose-escalation trial combining nivolumab, ipilimumab, aspirin, low-dose cyclophosphamide and low-dose radiotherapy. Eligible patients had advanced, TIL-negative solid tumors. Sequencing was carried out with an Illumina MiniSeq. A roughly 19-cycle PCR with Phusion amplified the TCRs, pairing a constant-region primer with the adapter that was attached to the V primers. Isolated mRNA was amplified with the MessageAmp II aRNA Amplification Kit, using a roughly 15-hour in vitro transcription at 37°C. The Dynabeads mRNA DIRECT Purification Kit was used to isolate the mRNA for TCR sequencing. Indexed Illumina adapters were added in a second roughly 25-cycle Phusion PCR, and the resulting products were purified with AMPure XP beads. As for the original processing: Custom Perl scripts were used to pool TCR sequences that encoded the same protein, to remove out-of-frame sequences, and to calculate the abundance of each clonotype. Any TCR sequence supported by only a single read was excluded from analysis. Repertoire metrics included Shannon entropy, Gini index, clonality, richness, and frequency of TCRs shared between repertoires. TCRdb reworked the public reads: Q25 trimming with fastp, MiXCR clone assembly, productive beta chains retained. Rows matching on CDR3 protein sequence are summarized as one entry with the most common DNA and genes. The V and J calls come from TCRdb's annotation, not from the publication. The sample yields tens of thousands of distinct CDR3 sequences; 12% were counted once. The biggest ten clones account for roughly 6.4% of the sample.

Spanning cysteine to phenylalanine, the CDR3 consists of 15 amino acids. This entry keeps only the CDR3 DNA: 45 bases, framed from base 1. Sequences GTSNPN (CDR1) and SVGIG (CDR2) are obtained from the germline V gene (reference sequence). V and J are truncated by 2 bases and 0 bases respectively, leaving an intervening sequence of 8 bases. The receptor comes from a female donor with ovarian cancer. This sequence uses TRBV30 and TRBJ2-6, with TRBD2 tentatively as D gene (5 bases match). Material: PBMCs, obtained before treatment. The CDR3 has the sequence CAWSRGSSGANVLTF. The base sequence is TGTGCCTGGAGTAGAGGGAGCTCTGGGGCCAACGTCCTGACTTTC.